These 29 T cell receptor beta chains share one sample of origin, sequenced in a study of human T cells and chemical hapten exposure. Time point meaning: pre-sensitization, week 0. Regarding treatment: therapeutic diphenylcyclopropenone sensitization with weekly scalp DPC. TCRdb re-analysed the RACE reads in MiXCR, keeping a single row per CDR3 protein. The data contain some 39,000 distinct CDR3 sequences, less than 9% of them singletons. The specimen was whole blood, collected in connection with sensitization to the hapten diphenylcyclopropenone (DPC). All receptors derive from a woman between 45 and 60 years old with alopecia areata. Some clones in this sample may be carry-over from other donors' samples.

The chain uses TRBV9 and TRBJ2-6, with unresolved D. This CDR3 spans 15 amino acids. The germline V gene has CDR1 SGDLS and CDR2 YYNGEE. Between the trimmed V and J ends, which lost 0 bases and 6 bases, there was a span of 10 bases. CDR3 residues: CASSVEVGLANVLTF. CDR3 sequence (DNA): TGTGCCAGCAGCGTAGAAGTGGGCTTGGCCAACGTCCTGACTTTC.

The table lists this clonotype with many counts. The chain is built from TRBV28 and TRBJ2-3; 14 bases are shared with TRBD2. In germline, CDR1 is MDHEN, CDR2 SYDVKM. The length of the CDR3 is 18 residues. The V and J ends lost 6 bases and 5 bases, in that order; junction bases with no gene match: 13. The CDR3 DNA sequence: TGTGCCAGCAGCCGACCGGGACTAGCGGGAGCTTCGGGAGATACGCAGTATTTT. It encodes CASSRPGLAGASGDTQYF.

This clonotype was observed many times. The chain is built from TRBV18 and TRBJ1-4, with no clear D. Germline loops: CDR1 KGHSH, CDR2 LQKENI. V was pared by 1 base and J by 8 bases, with 14 bases between. The CDR3 has 15 residues. The CDR3 region has the DNA TGTGCCAGCTCACCACTTACGGGGTCCGGCGAAAAACTGTTTTTT. The encoded protein is CASSPLTGSGEKLFF.

A few counts support this clonotype. The rearrangement joins TRBV2 to TRBJ2-5; tentatively, D is TRBD1 (7 bases). The CDR3 has 13 amino acids. V was shortened by 4 bases and J by 5 bases, with 11 bases between the two germline ends. In germline, CDR1 is SNHLY, CDR2 FYNNEI. CDR3 coding DNA: TGTGCCAGCAGTGGGACAGGAGGGGAGACCCAGTACTTC. Its translation: CASSGTGGETQYF. The full variable domain, with the rest looked up from reference TRBV2 and TRBJ2-5, is EPEVTQTPSHQVTQMGQEVILRCVPISNHLYFYWYRQILGQKVEFLVSFYNNEISEKSEIFDDQFSVERPDGSNFTLKIRSTKLEDSAMYFCASSGTGGETQYFGPGTRLLVL.

The rearrangement joins TRBV21-1 to TRBJ2-7; the D segment call TRBD1 is taken from the table without a DNA check. TRBV21-1 is a known pseudogene. The CDR3 is 16 residues long. In DNA, the CDR3 is TGTGCCAGCAGCAAAGTGGGCGGGTCTACCTCCTACGAGCAGTACTTC. Translation gives CASSKVGGSTSYEQYF.

This clonotype was seen at least ten times. The CDR3 region is CASSRLAGQGFTGELFF. For the CDR3, the DNA is TGTGCCAGCTCCCGGTTGGCTGGACAGGGATTCACCGGGGAGCTGTTTTTT. The rearrangement links TRBV18 to TRBJ2-2, with 8 bases lining up with TRBD1. Trimming cost V 6 bases and J 4 bases; bases outside gene matches: 13. Germline lookup yields CDR1 KGHSH and CDR2 LQKENI. The CDR3 totals 17 residues. The full variable domain, with the rest looked up from reference TRBV18 and TRBJ2-2, is NAGVMQNPRHLVRRRGQEARLRCSPMKGHSHVYWYRQLPEEGLKFMVYLQKENIIDESGMPKERFSAEFPKEGPSILRIQQVVRGDSAAYFCASSRLAGQGFTGELFFGEGSRLTVL.

This clonotype was detected many times. This chain joins TRBV6-4 and TRBJ1-1; the D is unclear. Looked up from germline, CDR1 is MRHNA and CDR2 is SNTAGT. The CDR3 loop spans 13 amino acids. V was clipped by 5 bases and J by 2 bases, with 9 bases between them. In DNA form, the CDR3 reads TGTGCCAGCAGTCTACACTTAAACACTGAAGCTTTCTTT. It translates to CASSLHLNTEAFF.

This clonotype was seen only a few times. The chain employs TRBV25-1 and TRBJ1-1, with TRBD1 matching 8 bases. The trim removed 1 base at V and 4 bases at J, leaving 5 bases unmatched. The CDR3 is 15 amino acids. Germline V CDR1 and CDR2: MGHDK, SYGVNS. The CDR3 sequence: CASSEFAGGGTEAFF. CDR3 sequence (DNA): TGTGCCAGCAGTGAATTTGCAGGGGGCGGCACTGAAGCTTTCTTT.

On this clonotype: This may come from a read error, since a much larger clone is one base off. The genes are TRBV29-1 and TRBJ2-1, with 15 bases aligning to TRBD2. V shed 7 bases, J shed 9 bases, and the junction held 4 bases outside the gene matches. CDR1 is SQVTM and CDR2 is ANQGSEA in the germline V gene. This CDR3 region has 13 residues. CDR3: CSARTSGRAEQFF. The CDR3 DNA sequence: TGCAGCGCCAGGACTAGCGGGAGGGCTGAGCAGTTCTTC.

This clonotype was detected ten times or more. V usage is TRBV27 and J usage is TRBJ2-7; 11 bases are shared with TRBD1. This CDR3 comprises 13 residues. Losses at the gene ends were 5 bases for V and 6 bases for J; bases not matched to a gene: 3. Germline V gene sequence: CDR1 MNHEY, CDR2 SMNVEV (reference sequence). Written as DNA, the CDR3 is TGTGCCAGCAGTCTCGGGACAGGGGGCGAGCAGTACTTC. This codes for CASSLGTGGEQYF.

This clonotype was found many times. The J gene is TRBJ2-3, the V gene TRBV5-4; D is possibly TRBD1 (5 bases). Trimming shortened V by 2 bases and J by 6 bases, and 13 bases separated the two germline ends. From germline, CDR1 is SGHNT and CDR2 YYREEE (reference sequence). The CDR3 totals 14 residues. This CDR3 is CASSLPSRADTQYF. The CDR3 DNA sequence: TGTGCCAGCAGCTTACCCAGCAGGGCTGATACGCAGTATTTT.

The rearrangement links TRBV24-1 to TRBJ2-5; 7 bases align to TRBD2. V dropped 3 bases and J dropped 3; count of bases not matched to a gene: 6. CDR3 size: 15 residues. Germline values: CDR1 KGHDR, CDR2 SFDVKD. The CDR3: CATSDLSGMKETQYF. For the CDR3, the DNA is TGTGCCACCAGTGATCTAAGCGGGATGAAAGAGACCCAGTACTTC.

The chain combines TRBV5-1 with TRBJ2-3, with 9 bases fitting TRBD1. The J segment lost 6 bases and the V segment lost 2 bases, leaving 7 bases of the junction unmatched. This CDR3 is built from 15 residues. Germline CDR1 reads SGHRS; CDR2 reads YFSETQ. CDR3 sequence reads: CASSFLGQGRDTQYF. Written as DNA, the CDR3 is TGCGCCAGCAGCTTCCTTGGACAGGGGAGGGATACGCAGTATTTT.

The V call is TRBV20-1, the J call TRBJ2-7; D is possibly TRBD1 (6 bases). This CDR3 has 14 residues. V was shortened by 3 bases and J by 3 bases, with 15 bases between the two germline ends. Germline values: CDR1 DFQATT, CDR2 SNEGSKA (reference sequence). The CDR3 coding sequence is TGCAGTGCTAGGGGGGCGACCCTCGACTACGAGCAGTACTTC. Protein sequence: CSARGATLDYEQYF.

This clonotype was observed a handful of times. The chain recombines TRBV29-1 with TRBJ1-1; D is uncertain. Trimming removed 5 bases at V and 1 base at J, with 17 bases between. Germline V gene sequence: CDR1 SQVTM, CDR2 ANQGSEA. The length of the CDR3 is 15 residues. CDR3 residues: CSVQGSPGWNTEAFF. The CDR3 nucleotides read TGCAGCGTTCAAGGGTCCCCGGGTTGGAACACTGAAGCTTTCTTT.

This clonotype was seen at least ten times. The CDR3 reads CSAKLLAVLNEQFF. The CDR3 region has the DNA TGCAGTGCCAAACTACTAGCGGTCCTCAATGAGCAGTTCTTC. V is TRBV20-1 and J is TRBJ2-1; 8 nucleotides match TRBD2. The CDR3 is made up of 14 amino acids. The V gene end was trimmed by 6 bases and the J gene end by 6 bases; junction bases not matched to a gene: 10. Per the germline V gene, CDR1 is DFQATT and CDR2 is SNEGSKA (reference sequence).

This clonotype was seen ten or more times. The V and J genes are TRBV27 and TRBJ1-6, with D uncertain. Germline CDR1 and CDR2: MNHEY and SMNVEV (reference sequence). CDR3 length: 17 residues. The germline V and J ends were trimmed by 1 base and 0 bases, with 10 bases remaining between them. The CDR3 protein is CASSLLAPRSYNSPLHF. CDR3 nucleotide sequence: TGTGCCAGCAGTTTATTGGCCCCCCGCTCCTATAATTCACCCCTCCACTTT.

In its sample, this clonotype was seen many times. A read error may produce the germline difference seen at one junction end. The rearrangement joins TRBV11-2 to TRBJ2-1; 7 bases are a match to TRBD2. The CDR3 has 12 residues. The germline V gene encodes CDR1 SGHAT and CDR2 FQNNGV. CDR3 in amino acids: CASSSPAGALVF. CDR3 nucleotide sequence: TGTGCCAGCAGCTCCCCGGCGGGAGCATTGGTCTTC.

This rearrangement joins TRBV28 to TRBJ2-5; D unresolved. The germline V and J ends were trimmed by 9 bases and 3 bases, with 14 bases remaining between them. The CDR3 has 13 residues. Germline values: CDR1 MDHEN, CDR2 SYDVKM. Written as DNA, the CDR3 is TGTGCCAGTTCCGGACGCGTTGAAGAGACCCAGTACTTC. It is translated as CASSGRVEETQYF. Supplemented by reference TRBV28 and TRBJ2-5, the full variable domain reads DVKVTQSSRYLVKRTGEKVFLECVQDMDHENMFWYRQDPGLGLRLIYFSYDVKMKEKGDIPEGYSVSREKKERFSLILESASTNQTSMYLCASSGRVEETQYFGPGTRLLVL.

This clonotype was seen ten or more times. CDR3 in amino acids: CSDTNLAGGINEQFF. The CDR3 region has the DNA TGCAGCGACACCAACCTAGCGGGAGGCATCAATGAGCAGTTCTTC. This chain uses TRBV29-1 with TRBJ2-1, with TRBD2 matching 11 bases. After removal of 7 bases from V and 6 bases from J, the junction contained 11 bases not matched to a gene. The CDR3 spans 15 residues. Germline V gene lookup returns CDR1 SQVTM and CDR2 ANQGSEA.

In this sample, this clonotype turned up many times. The V and J genes are TRBV12-3 or TRBV12-4 and TRBJ2-3; 8 bases match TRBD2. V shed 6 bases, J shed 6 bases, and the junction held 14 bases outside the gene matches. The CDR3 loop spans 16 amino acids. CDR3 sequence reads: CASSKTGTSVSDTQYF. The CDR3 DNA is TGTGCCAGCAGCAAAACCGGGACTAGTGTATCTGATACGCAGTATTTT.

The chain joins TRBV7-2 to TRBJ2-3; 12 bases are a match to TRBD2. Looked up from germline, CDR1 is SGHTA and CDR2 is FQGNSA. The V and J ends lost 2 bases and 2 bases, in that order; junction bases with no gene match: 17. This CDR3 contains 21 residues. The DNA for the CDR3 is TGTGCCAGCAGCTTATACGGTCGGACTAGCGGGACAGAGAGACACACAGATACGCAGTATTTT. Translating gives CASSLYGRTSGTERHTDTQYF.

This clonotype was seen only a few times. This rearrangement joins TRBV9 to TRBJ1-4, with unresolved D. Germline V lookup: CDR1 SGDLS, CDR2 YYNGEE. V lost 0 bases and J lost 2, with 5 bases in between. The CDR3 is made up of 14 amino acids. CDR3 in amino acids: CASSVDGTNEKLFF. The CDR3 DNA sequence: TGTGCCAGCAGCGTAGACGGCACTAATGAAAAACTGTTTTTT.

This clonotype was seen at least ten times. The chain recombines TRBV7-2 with TRBJ2-1; TRBD1 aligns across 9 bases. Germline-derived CDR1 and CDR2 are SGHTA and FQGNSA. This CDR3 is built from 15 residues. J gave up 2 bases and V 6 bases, and 5 bases lay outside the gene matches. CDR3 DNA: TGTGCCAGCAGGTTCGGGACAGGGACCTACAATGAGCAGTTCTTC. This codes for CASRFGTGTYNEQFF.

The V call is TRBV20-1, the J call TRBJ2-7; D ambiguous. V gave up 4 bases and J gave up 4 bases, with 8 bases separating them. The CDR3 has 11 amino acids. Germline CDR1 DFQATT, CDR2 SNEGSKA (reference sequence). Here the CDR3 reads CSAKSLYEQYF. The CDR3 bases are TGCAGTGCTAAAAGTCTATACGAGCAGTACTTC.

This clonotype was counted at least ten times. J is TRBJ1-6 and V is TRBV20-1; D ambiguous. This CDR3 has 15 amino acids. Trimming shortened V by 3 bases and J by 5 bases, and 14 bases separated the two germline ends. CDR1 and CDR2 (germline): DFQATT, SNEGSKA (reference sequence). The CDR3 spells CSASVPGVNNSPLHF. The CDR3 DNA sequence: TGCAGTGCTAGTGTACCAGGCGTCAATAATTCACCCCTCCACTTT.

This clonotype was seen many times. The rearrangement links TRBV18 to TRBJ2-7, with D possibly TRBD2 on 5 matching bases. Per germline, CDR1 KGHSH and CDR2 LQKENI. V was pared by 6 bases and J by 4 bases, with 7 bases between. The CDR3 spans 11 residues. The CDR3 DNA reads TGTGCCAGCTCTACGGGGTACGAGCAGTACTTC. It yields the protein CASSTGYEQYF.

This clonotype was observed at least ten times. This chain links TRBV18 with TRBJ1-5, with TRBD1 as a possible D gene (5 bases). V lost 6 bases and J lost 3, with 12 bases in between. The CDR3 length is 14 residues. The germline gives CDR1 KGHSH, CDR2 LQKENI. The CDR3 DNA reads as TGTGCCAGCTCCCCCGGGACGGACAATCAGCCCCAGCATTTT. Translation: CASSPGTDNQPQHF.

This clonotype was recorded at least ten times. V gene TRBV29-1 combines with J gene TRBJ2-1, with D unclear. Germline-derived CDR1 and CDR2 are SQVTM and ANQGSEA. There are 14 residues in the CDR3. Trimming cost V 7 bases and J 0 bases, with 13 bases left between them. Written as DNA, the CDR3 is TGCAGCGCCAATACTCCGAGCTCCTACAATGAGCAGTTCTTC. Translation gives CSANTPSSYNEQFF.